The 8 T cell receptor beta chains below all came from one sample that was sequenced in a study of shared clonotypes between healthy human individuals. Produced via immunoSEQ multiplex PCR; TCRdb's table is partial and in-frame only. The sample has over a million clones, around 76% seen once; the top ten hold approximately 1.5%. The sample taken for sequencing was memory CD4+ T cells sorted from blood. Subset of the sample: CD45RA-negative fraction. The receptors were sampled from a man younger than 35 in good health.

On this clone itself: The sample carries other DNA sequences with the same CDR3. V and J are TRBV19 and TRBJ1-2, with TRBD1 as a possible D gene (5 bases). Trimming pared 7 bases from V and 4 bases from J, leaving 10 bases between. Germline CDR1 and CDR2: LNHDA and SQIVND (reference sequence). This CDR3 comprises 12 residues. The CDR3 bases are TGTGCCAGTACCCGGGGGTCCTATGGCTACACCTTC. It codes for CASTRGSYGYTF.

About this clone: At one boundary the junction diverges from the germline segment, which might be a read error. The chain carries TRBV7-7 and TRBJ2-3; TRBD1 agrees at 8 bases. The length of the CDR3 is 13 residues. The germline gives CDR1 SSHAT, CDR2 FNYEAQ (reference sequence). This chain's CDR3 is CASSLGTGDTQYF. CDR3 DNA: TGTGCTAGCAGCCTAGGGACAGGAGATACGCAGTATTTT.

The genes are TRBV6-1 and TRBJ2-2; 7 positions match TRBD1. J gave up 4 bases and V 7 bases, and 9 bases lay outside the gene matches. The CDR3 totals 15 residues. Germline V lookup: CDR1 MNHNS, CDR2 SASEGT. The CDR3 DNA reads as TGTGCCAGCAATCAGGGGGAAGTGGGCACCGGGGAGCTGTTTTTT. Protein product: CASNQGEVGTGELFF.

V and J are TRBV25-1 and TRBJ1-2; D uncertain. The germline CDR1 and CDR2 sequences are MGHDK and SYGVNS. This CDR3 is 14 amino acids long. The ends were cut back, 3 bases at V and 4 bases at J, with 12 bases in the middle. The CDR3 coding sequence is TGTGCCAGCAGTGATATCGGGTCCTTCTATGGCTACACCTTC. Translated: CASSDIGSFYGYTF.

This rearrangement joins TRBV30 to TRBJ2-3, with D uncertain. The germline gives CDR1 GTSNPN, CDR2 SVGIG (reference sequence). The CDR3 contains 14 residues. Trimming took off 2 bases at V and 8 bases at J, with 17 bases between the two ends. The CDR3 DNA reads as TGTGCCTGGAGTCCGTCCACCGGGTTAGGTACGCAGTATTTT. This translates into CAWSPSTGLGTQYF.

The chain recombines TRBV5-1 with TRBJ2-7; D is perhaps TRBD2 (6 bases). Germline V gene sequence: CDR1 SGHRS, CDR2 YFSETQ. Trimming took off 2 bases at V and 1 base at J, with 7 bases between the two ends. The CDR3 length is 13 residues. As DNA, the CDR3 is TGCGCCAGCAGCTTTAGCGGATCCTACGAGCAGTACTTC. Translation: CASSFSGSYEQYF. Using reference TRBV5-1 and TRBJ2-7 for the parts outside the CDR3, the full variable domain is KAGVTQTPRYLIKTRGQQVTLSCSPISGHRSVSWYQQTPGQGLQFLFEYFSETQRNKGNFPGRFSGRQFSNSRSEMNVSTLELGDSALYLCASSFSGSYEQYFGPGTRLTVT.

The chain's CDR3 is CASSSGQSIVETQYF. The CDR3 DNA reads TGTGCCAGCAGTTCGGGACAATCCATTGTGGAGACCCAGTACTTC. This chain connects TRBV6-6 to TRBJ2-5, with TRBD1 as a possible D gene (6 bases). This CDR3 contains 15 residues. Germline-derived CDR1 and CDR2 are MNHNY and SVGAGI (reference sequence). V was pared by 4 bases and J by 5 bases, with 17 bases between.

V and J are TRBV5-6 and TRBJ1-2; the match to TRBD1 covers 11 bases. V shed 0 bases, J shed 4 bases, and the junction held 2 bases outside the gene matches. The CDR3 runs to 15 residues. Germline loops: CDR1 SGHDT, CDR2 YYEEEE. In DNA form, the CDR3 reads TGTGCCAGCAGCTTGGTGGGACAGGGGGGCTATGGCTACACCTTC. Translated: CASSLVGQGGYGYTF.